This TCR beta chain was sequenced for a study of vaccination effects on CD4 cells after COVID-19. The CDR3 contains 11 residues. V lost 6 bases, J lost 3 bases, and 6 bases lay in between. TCRdb's copy holds only in-frame clones and misses some; the assay was immunoSEQ multiplex PCR. The sample holds some 49,000 clones, roughly 74% seen once. It was after roughly 11 days of culture that CD4+ T cells were isolated. PCR showed that the person got SARS-CoV-2 infection at some point between March and December 2020. Turning to this clone: Its antigen is not known.

This chain connects TRBV12-3 or TRBV12-4 to TRBJ2-7, with D uncertain. This clonotype was obtained from a human donor who had a prior SARS-CoV-2 infection. Sequences were derived from CD4+ T cells from PBMCs cultured without peptide, sampled before COVID-19 vaccination. CDR3 nucleotide sequence: TGTGCCAGCAGCTTAAACTACGAGCAGTACTTC. It codes for CASSLNYEQYF.